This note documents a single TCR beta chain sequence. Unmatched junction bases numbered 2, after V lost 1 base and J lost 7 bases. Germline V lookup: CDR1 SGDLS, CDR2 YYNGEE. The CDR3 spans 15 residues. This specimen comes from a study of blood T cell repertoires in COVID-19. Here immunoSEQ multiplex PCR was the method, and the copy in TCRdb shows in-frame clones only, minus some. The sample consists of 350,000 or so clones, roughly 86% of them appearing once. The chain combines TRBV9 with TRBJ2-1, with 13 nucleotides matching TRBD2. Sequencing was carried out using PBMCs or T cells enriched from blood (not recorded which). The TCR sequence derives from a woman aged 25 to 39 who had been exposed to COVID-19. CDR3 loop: CASSVWGLAGNEQFF. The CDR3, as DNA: TGTGCCAGCAGCGTATGGGGACTAGCGGGGAATGAGCAGTTCTTC.